The 9 T cell receptor beta chains below were found in one sample sequenced in a study of blood T cell repertoires in COVID-19. Some clones are missing from TCRdb's copy, which holds only in-frame ones; the method was immunoSEQ multiplex PCR. This table holds about 47,000 clones, over 80% found once. Material: peripheral blood. Source of these receptors: a man in his fifties or sixties with active COVID-19.

The chain is built from TRBV29-1 and TRBJ2-2; D possibly corresponds to TRBD2 (6 bases). From germline, CDR1 is SQVTM and CDR2 ANQGSEA. V lost 3 bases and J 10 bases, leaving 12 bases between the germline ends. The CDR3 length is 12 residues. CDR3 sequence reads: CSVDGGSMELFF. The CDR3 coding sequence is TGCAGCGTTGATGGAGGGAGTATGGAGCTGTTTTTT.

The chain links TRBV5-1 to TRBJ1-2; the D gene is possibly TRBD1 (6 bases). The CDR3 totals 15 residues. CDR1 and CDR2 from the germline V gene are SGHRS and YFSETQ. V dropped 2 bases and J dropped 4 bases, with 15 bases sitting between them. CDR3 in amino acids: CASSLEQGESYGYTF. CDR3 nucleotides: TGCGCCAGCAGCTTAGAACAGGGAGAAAGCTATGGCTACACCTTC.

The chain carries TRBV11-2 and TRBJ2-5; 15 positions match TRBD2. The germline gives CDR1 SGHAT, CDR2 FQNNGV. After removal of 5 bases from V and 6 bases from J, the junction contained 7 bases not matched to a gene. This CDR3 has 16 residues. CDR3 in amino acids: CASSPQGLAGGKTQYF. The CDR3 DNA is TGTGCCAGCAGCCCACAGGGACTAGCGGGAGGAAAGACCCAGTACTTC. Drawing the rest from reference TRBV11-2 and TRBJ2-5, the complete variable domain is EAGVAQSPRYKIIEKRQSVAFWCNPISGHATLYWYQQILGQGPKLLIQFQNNGVVDDSQLPKDRFSAERLKGVDSTLKIQPAKLEDSAVYLCASSPQGLAGGKTQYFGPGTRLLVL.

This clone has a single count. V usage is TRBV30 and J usage is TRBJ2-3, with D possibly matching TRBD2 (5 bases). The CDR3 totals 14 residues. The germline gives CDR1 GTSNPN, CDR2 SVGIG (reference sequence). V was trimmed by 8 bases and J by 4 bases, leaving 19 bases between them. CDR3 in DNA: TGTGCCGCTCTAGAGGGAAGTTCATCAGATACGCAGTATTTT. Its protein product is CAALEGSSSDTQYF.

The chain uses TRBV3-1 (or the pseudogene TRBV3-2) and TRBJ2-6; TRBD2 agrees at 7 bases. CDR3 length equals 17 residues. V dropped 0 bases and J dropped 2; count of bases not matched to a gene: 4. Germline V CDR1 and CDR2: LGHDT, YNNKEL (reference sequence). The CDR3 spells CASSQEWGGPGANVLTF. For the CDR3, the DNA is TGTGCCAGCAGCCAAGAATGGGGAGGGCCTGGGGCCAACGTCCTGACTTTC.

V usage is TRBV19 and J usage is TRBJ1-6; 7 nucleotides align to TRBD1. The CDR3 extends over 17 amino acids. V shed 2 bases, J shed 5 bases, and the junction held 9 bases outside the gene matches. CDR1 and CDR2 (germline): LNHDA, SQIVND (reference sequence). The chain's CDR3 is CASSIRDRPWNNSPLHF. CDR3 in DNA: TGTGCCAGTAGTATAAGGGACAGACCGTGGAATAATTCACCCCTCCACTTT.

In this sample, this clone turned up once. The chain uses TRBV2 and TRBJ2-1, with D possibly matching TRBD2 (6 bases). This CDR3 is built from 14 residues. Deletions cut 7 bases from V and 6 bases from J, with 16 bases between. Germline V gives CDR1 SNHLY, CDR2 FYNNEI. DNA for the CDR3: TGTGCCAGCAATTTTGTCCGGGGAGGCAATGAGCAGTTCTTC. Amino acids: CASNFVRGGNEQFF.

V gene TRBV21-1 combines with J gene TRBJ1-2; whether TRBD1, the table's D call, matches the DNA was not checked. TRBV21-1 is deemed a pseudogene. CDR3 size: 19 residues. CDR3 in amino acids: CASSKPSIGPGQGNYGYTF. The CDR3 DNA is TGTGCCAGCAGCAAACCATCCATCGGACCGGGACAGGGGAACTATGGCTACACCTTC.

In this sample, this clone turned up once. The chain has TRBV7-6 and TRBJ2-2; D uncertain. Germline-derived CDR1 and CDR2 are SGHVS and FNYEAQ. This CDR3 is built from 17 residues. Trimming shortened V by 4 bases and J by 7 bases, and 22 bases separated the two germline ends. In DNA, the CDR3 is TGTGCCAGCAGCTCCACGCCGGCTTGGAGCACGGGCGGGGAGCTGTTTTTT. Encoded protein: CASSSTPAWSTGGELFF.